A selection of T cell receptor beta chains follows, all from one sample in a study of blood T cell repertoires in COVID-19. TCRdb's copy holds only in-frame clones and misses some; the assay was immunoSEQ multiplex PCR. The top ten clones hold approximately 4.3% of a sample with hundreds of thousands of clones, 75% to 90% of them seen once. The sample was peripheral blood. These receptors all stem from a man in his forties with acute or convalescent COVID-19. CDR3s include the opening cysteine and the closing phenylalanine or tryptophan. A D gene is named only where the DNA matches it firmly. Not all rows give a size; the values are once, few, many and, for expanded clones, a class.

17	TRBJ1-1	TRBD1	TRBV7-9	NA	TGTGCCAGCAGCCCCGAGCGGGACAGGAGAACGTTGCCTGAAGCTTTCTTT	CASSPERDRRTLPEAFF
14	TRBJ2-7	NA	TRBV6-5	NA	TGTGCCAGCACCCCCCCGGGGGGCCCCTACGAGCAGTACTTC	CASTPPGGPYEQYF
13	TRBJ1-2	NA	TRBV5-1	few	TGCGCCAGCAGCGACCCCTCCAGCGATGGCTACACCTTC	CASSDPSSDGYTF
14	TRBJ2-3	TRBD1	TRBV5-1	NA	TGCGCCAGCACCGGGACAGGGGGCACAGATACGCAGTATTTT	CASTGTGGTDTQYF
12	TRBJ1-2	NA	TRBV15	NA	TGTGCCACCAGCAGAACATACAGGGGCTACACCTTC	CATSRTYRGYTF
14	TRBJ2-5	NA	TRBV5-1	NA	TGCGCCAGCAGCTTACAGGACCCCCAAGAGACCCAGTACTTC	CASSLQDPQETQYF
15	TRBJ1-4	NA	TRBV5-6	NA	TGTGCCAGCAGCGGGCGAGGGATGCGCAATGAAAAACTGTTTTTT	CASSGRGMRNEKLFF
16	TRBJ2-7	NA	TRBV21-1	NA	TGTGCCAGCAGCAAATATAGATATTACCTCTCCTACGAGCAGTACTTC	CASSKYRYYLSYEQYF
14	TRBJ1-1	NA	TRBV14	NA	TGTGCCAGCAGTTCGGGATCAGGGGCGCCCGACGCTTTCTTT	CASSSGSGAPDAFF
11	TRBJ2-3	NA	TRBV12-3/TRBV12-4	NA	TGTGCCAGCAGTCTCGCAGATACGCAGTATTTT	CASSLADTQYF
15	TRBJ1-5	NA	TRBV7-2	NA	TGTGCCAGCAGCTTACTGGAGGGAAGTAATCAGCCCCAGCATTTT	CASSLLEGSNQPQHF
15	TRBJ1-5	NA	TRBV5-1	NA	TGCGCCAGCAGCCCTACAGGGTTTTCGGGTCAGCCCCAGCATTTT	CASSPTGFSGQPQHF
14	TRBJ1-1	TRBD1	TRBV3-1/TRBV3-2	NA	TGTGCCAGCAGCCAAGGGGACAGCTACACTGAAGCTTTCTTT	CASSQGDSYTEAFF
14	TRBJ1-2	TRBD1	TRBV2	NA	TGTGCCAGCAGTTTGGAACAGGGGGACGGCTGTTACACCTTC	CASSLEQGDGCYTF
15	TRBJ2-2	NA	TRBV19	once	TGTGCCAGTAGTAGGGGCGGGGTTTACACCGGGGAGCTGTTTTTT	CASSRGGVYTGELFF
18	TRBJ1-6	NA	TRBV15	NA	TGTGCCACCAGCAGACCCCCTGGGAGTAGCTCCTATAATTCACCCCTCCACTTT	CATSRPPGSSSYNSPLHF
13	TRBJ2-3	NA	TRBV12-3/TRBV12-4	NA	TGTGCCAGCAGCTGGACTACCCTGGGTACGCAGTATTTT	CASSWTTLGTQYF
17	TRBJ1-5	NA	TRBV5-5	NA	TGTGCCAGCAGCTTGGCCTGGCCAGACAATAGCAATCAGCCCCAGCATTTT	CASSLAWPDNSNQPQHF
14	TRBJ1-5	TRBD1	TRBV27	NA	TGTGCCAGCAAGGGGGGGACAGGAGGAAAACCCCAGCATTTT	CASKGGTGGKPQHF
15	TRBJ1-4	TRBD1	TRBV2	NA	TGTGCCAGCAGGTTCACAGGGGAGGACAATGAAAAACTGTTTTTT	CASRFTGEDNEKLFF
17	TRBJ2-7	TRBD2	TRBV15	NA	TGTGCCACCAGCAGAGAAGATCCAGACGGGGGGGCCCGGGAGCAGTACTTC	CATSREDPDGGAREQYF
11	TRBJ2-7	NA	TRBV12-3/TRBV12-4	NA	TGTGCCAGCAGTTTAGAGAGGGAGCAGTACTTC	CASSLEREQYF